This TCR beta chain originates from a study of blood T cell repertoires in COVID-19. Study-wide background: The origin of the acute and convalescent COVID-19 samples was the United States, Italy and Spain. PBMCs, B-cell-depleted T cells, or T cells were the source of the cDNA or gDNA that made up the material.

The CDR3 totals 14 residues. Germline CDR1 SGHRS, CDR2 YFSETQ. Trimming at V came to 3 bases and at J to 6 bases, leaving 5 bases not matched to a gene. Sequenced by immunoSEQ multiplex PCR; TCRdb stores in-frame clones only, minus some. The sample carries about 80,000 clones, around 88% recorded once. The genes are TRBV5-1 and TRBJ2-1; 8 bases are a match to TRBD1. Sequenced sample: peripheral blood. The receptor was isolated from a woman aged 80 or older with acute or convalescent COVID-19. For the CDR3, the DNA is TGCGCCAGCAGCTCGGACAGGGACCTCAATGAGCAGTTCTTC. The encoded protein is CASSSDRDLNEQFF.